This T cell receptor (beta chain) was profiled in a study of OX40 agonist ivuxolimab in advanced cancers. Across the study: At 65% to 85% male, the cohort had a mean age of 60 years, ranging from about 20 to 90.

Patients who had autoimmune disease history or got systemic immunosuppression were left out. Turning to this clone: The antigen is undetermined.

The germline gives CDR1 SGHNT, CDR2 YYREEE (reference sequence). This CDR3 is built from 14 residues. The ends were cut back, 4 bases at V and 2 bases at J, with 13 bases in the middle. The protocol was immunoSEQ multiplex PCR, while the TCRdb copy is restricted to in-frame clones and leaves out a portion. The sample records around 150,000 clones, approximately 90% being singletons. Regarding the study as a whole: Researchers report that CD8+ T cells had, on average, more expanded clones than CD4+.

The V and J genes are TRBV5-4 and TRBJ2-7; D gene unclear. The sequenced sample was CD4+ or CD8+ T cells sorted from blood, obtained in a trial of the OX40 agonist ivuxolimab. The receptor comes from an adult with an advanced solid tumor such as melanoma, head and neck, liver or kidney cancer. The CDR3 DNA reads as TGTGCCAGCAGCATCATAGGTTCTACCTACGAGCAGTACTTC. This encodes CASSIIGSTYEQYF.